These 22 T cell receptor beta chains were sequenced from one sample in a study of shared clonotypes between healthy human individuals. Clones were read by immunoSEQ multiplex PCR, and TCRdb kept only the in-frame ones, dropping some. The table lists around 530,000 clones, roughly 72% of them singletons. The sample comprised PBMCs. All receptors come from a woman aged 40 to 50 in good health. Some clones in this sample may be carry-over from other donors' samples.

In this sample, this clone turned up a few times. This chain uses TRBV10-3 with TRBJ2-7, with D perhaps TRBD2 (6 bases). This CDR3 is 14 amino acids long. The V end lost 7 bases, the J end lost 1 base, and 14 bases lay between the germline ends. Germline CDR1 reads ENHRY; CDR2 reads SYGVKD. The CDR3 nucleotides are TGTGCCATCATGCGCGGGGCTGAGTCCTACGAGCAGTACTTC. Translated: CAIMRGAESYEQYF.

This clone was picked up one time. The V gene is TRBV28, the J gene TRBJ2-5; the match to TRBD1 covers 8 bases. CDR1 is MDHEN and CDR2 is SYDVKM in the germline V gene. This CDR3 spans 14 amino acids. V shed 6 bases and J 5 bases; nucleotides not matched to a gene: 8. CDR3 nucleotide sequence: TGTGCCAGCAGGCTGGACAGGGTGTACGAGACCCAGTACTTC. It is translated as CASRLDRVYETQYF. The full variable domain, completed using reference TRBV28 and TRBJ2-5, is DVKVTQSSRYLVKRTGEKVFLECVQDMDHENMFWYRQDPGLGLRLIYFSYDVKMKEKGDIPEGYSVSREKKERFSLILESASTNQTSMYLCASRLDRVYETQYFGPGTRLLVL.

This clone has a handful of counts. The V and J genes are TRBV28 and TRBJ2-7; D could derive from TRBD1 or TRBD2 (5 bases each). CDR1 MDHEN and CDR2 SYDVKM come from the germline V gene. V dropped 8 bases and J dropped 0 bases, with 29 bases sitting between them. This CDR3 has 19 amino acids. The CDR3 region has the DNA TGTGCCAGCTTTACCCCCGGGCAGGGAGACCTCAGACTCTCCTACGAGCAGTACTTC. It specifies CASFTPGQGDLRLSYEQYF.

J is TRBJ1-1 and V is TRBV13; D uncertain. The CDR3 is 12 amino acids. V lost 3 bases, J lost 1 base, and 3 bases lay in between. The germline V gene has CDR1 PRHDT and CDR2 FYEKMQ (reference sequence). CDR3 sequence reads: CASSFGNTEAFF. For the CDR3, the DNA is TGTGCCAGCAGCTTCGGGAACACTGAAGCTTTCTTT.

The rearrangement links TRBV7-9 to TRBJ2-2; 8 bases fit TRBD1. Germline V gives CDR1 SEHNR, CDR2 FQNEAQ (reference sequence). V shed 5 bases and J 0 bases; nucleotides not matched to a gene: 8. The CDR3 covers 17 residues. The CDR3: CASSARTGLSNTGELFF. CDR3 DNA sequence: TGTGCCAGCAGCGCGCGGACAGGGTTGTCGAACACCGGGGAGCTGTTTTTT.

CDR3 residues: CASRPDINYGYTF. The CDR3 coding sequence is TGTGCCAGCAGGCCCGATATTAACTATGGCTACACCTTC. The chain links TRBV2 to TRBJ1-2; D remains unclear. The CDR3 runs to 13 residues. Per the germline V gene, CDR1 is SNHLY and CDR2 is FYNNEI. Between the trimmed V and J ends, which lost 6 bases and 1 base, there was a span of 9 bases.

J is TRBJ2-1 and V is TRBV7-8; TRBD1 might be the D (5 bases). Per germline, CDR1 SGHVS and CDR2 FQNEAQ. Trimming removed 5 bases at V and 6 bases at J, with 11 bases between. CDR3 size: 13 residues. The CDR3, as DNA: TGTGCCAGCAGCCCATCCCAGGGCAATGAGCAGTTCTTC. Translation gives CASSPSQGNEQFF.

This clone was seen just once. The rearrangement links TRBV23-1 to TRBJ2-7; a possible D gene is TRBD2 (5 bases). TRBV23-1 is flagged as an ORF with uncertain function. Trimming shortened V by 8 bases and J by 0 bases, and 14 bases separated the two germline ends. CDR3 size: 14 residues. The CDR3 is CASGSLYYSYEQYF. In DNA form, the CDR3 reads TGCGCCAGCGGGAGCCTATACTACTCCTACGAGCAGTACTTC.

The V and J genes are TRBV23-1 and TRBJ2-4; D gene uncertain. TRBV23-1 carries the ORF label, with uncertain function. The germline V and J ends were trimmed by 4 bases and 0 bases, with 10 bases remaining between them. The CDR3 is made up of 15 amino acids. The CDR3 protein is CASSPKMLAKNIQYF. The CDR3 DNA follows: TGCGCCAGCAGTCCCAAGATGCTAGCCAAAAACATTCAGTACTTC.

The chain links TRBV27 to TRBJ1-1; D ambiguous. The CDR3 is made up of 13 amino acids. CDR1 and CDR2 (germline): MNHEY, SMNVEV (reference sequence). V lost 2 bases and J lost 4, with 8 bases in between. The CDR3 loop is CASSLAVSTEAFF. Here the CDR3 DNA reads TGTGCCAGCAGTTTAGCCGTAAGCACTGAAGCTTTCTTT.

This clone was observed a handful of times. The chain carries TRBV6-6 and TRBJ1-2; D is uncertain. This CDR3 has 11 amino acids. Germline values: CDR1 MNHNY, CDR2 SVGAGI (reference sequence). The V end lost 7 bases, the J end lost 6 bases, and 9 bases lay between the germline ends. Here the CDR3 reads CASTAGDGYTF. For the CDR3, the DNA is TGTGCCAGCACCGCCGGGGATGGCTACACCTTC.

This clone was seen a handful of times. A read error may account for a junction end that differs from germline. V is TRBV4-1 and J is TRBJ2-7, with 10 bases identical to TRBD2. CDR1 and CDR2 (germline): MGHRA, YSYEKL. The CDR3 is made up of 15 amino acids. The CDR3 coding sequence is TGCGCCAGCAGCCAAGCAGCGGGAGGGCTCTACGGGCAGTACTTC. Its translation: CASSQAAGGLYGQYF.

This clone was observed many times. The V gene is TRBV7-9, the J gene TRBJ2-1; TRBD1 matches 10 bases. The germline V gene has CDR1 SEHNR and CDR2 FQNEAQ (reference sequence). The CDR3 sequence is 16 residues long. Trimming took 5 bases from V and 9 from J; bases not matched to a gene: 13. The CDR3 nucleotides are TGTGCCAGCAGCCCGGGGCCCGGGACAGGGGTGTTTGAGCAGTTCTTC. Translated: CASSPGPGTGVFEQFF.

The CDR3 region has the DNA TGTGCCAGCAGCTTAAATGGAGGGTTGGGGGAGACCCAGTACTTC. Protein product: CASSLNGGLGETQYF. V and J are TRBV7-7 and TRBJ2-5; tentative D call: TRBD2 (6 bases). V lost 2 bases to trimming and J lost 5 bases, with 15 bases between them. The CDR3 runs 15 residues. Germline assignment: CDR1 SSHAT and CDR2 FNYEAQ (reference sequence).

The chain couples TRBV6-1 to TRBJ1-5; tentatively, D is TRBD1 (5 bases). V lost 2 bases and J lost 4, with 12 bases in between. From germline, CDR1 is MNHNS and CDR2 SASEGT. The CDR3 runs 15 residues. The chain's CDR3 is CASSEIAGVNQPQHF. The CDR3 region has the DNA TGTGCCAGCAGTGAAATCGCGGGGGTAAATCAGCCCCAGCATTTT.

The chain joins TRBV7-8 to TRBJ2-5, with D possibly being TRBD1 or TRBD2 (5 bases each). Germline V gene data show CDR1 as SGHVS and CDR2 as FQNEAQ. This CDR3 region has 13 residues. V was clipped by 3 bases and J by 1 base, with 6 bases between them. The CDR3 sequence: CASSLGTQETQYF. The CDR3 DNA is TGTGCCAGCAGCTTGGGGACCCAAGAGACCCAGTACTTC.

V gene TRBV11-3 combines with J gene TRBJ2-1, with TRBD1 as a possible D gene (5 bases). Germline values: CDR1 SGHNT, CDR2 YENEEA. The CDR3 runs 15 residues. V shed 3 bases and J shed 4 bases, with 13 bases lying between them. The chain's CDR3 is CASSLGTGEYNEQFF. The CDR3 nucleotides are TGTGCCAGCAGCTTGGGCACAGGAGAATACAATGAGCAGTTCTTC.

The chain has TRBV7-6 and TRBJ2-7; TRBD1 might be the D (5 bases). Germline CDR1 SGHVS, CDR2 FNYEAQ. Trimming pared 1 base from V and 2 bases from J, leaving 9 bases between. This CDR3 contains 14 residues. The CDR3 spells CASSLGAGPYEQYF. The CDR3 region has the DNA TGTGCCAGCAGCTTAGGGGCAGGGCCCTACGAGCAGTACTTC.

This chain connects TRBV6-6 to TRBJ2-1; perhaps TRBD1 as D (5 bases). The length of the CDR3 is 15 residues. V lost 0 bases to trimming and J lost 4 bases, with 10 bases between them. The germline gives CDR1 MNHNY, CDR2 SVGAGI (reference sequence). The CDR3 region has the DNA TGTGCCAGCAGTTACTCAGGGGATAGGTACAATGAGCAGTTCTTC. Translated: CASSYSGDRYNEQFF.

This sequence joins TRBV7-2 and TRBJ1-5; D gene unclear. Per the germline V gene, CDR1 is SGHTA and CDR2 is FQGNSA. The CDR3 has 14 amino acids. Trimming removed 5 bases at V and 0 bases at J, with 8 bases between. The DNA for the CDR3 is TGTGCCAGCAGCCCGACACCTAGCAATCAGCCCCAGCATTTT. This gives the protein CASSPTPSNQPQHF.

The genes are TRBV28 and TRBJ1-2, with D maybe TRBD1 (6 bases). CDR3 size: 13 residues. V gave up 4 bases and J gave up 7 bases, with 13 bases separating them. Germline CDR1 MDHEN, CDR2 SYDVKM. The CDR3 coding sequence is TGTGCCAGCAGTTGGTCAGGGGAGAGTGGCTACACCTTC. This codes for CASSWSGESGYTF.

V and J are TRBV5-1 and TRBJ2-1; D not resolved. The CDR3 has 12 amino acids. The V end lost 4 bases, the J end lost 4 bases, and 6 bases lay between the germline ends. Germline V gene sequence: CDR1 SGHRS, CDR2 YFSETQ. DNA of the CDR3: TGCGCCAGCAGCAGCCCTTACAATGAGCAGTTCTTC. Amino acids: CASSSPYNEQFF.